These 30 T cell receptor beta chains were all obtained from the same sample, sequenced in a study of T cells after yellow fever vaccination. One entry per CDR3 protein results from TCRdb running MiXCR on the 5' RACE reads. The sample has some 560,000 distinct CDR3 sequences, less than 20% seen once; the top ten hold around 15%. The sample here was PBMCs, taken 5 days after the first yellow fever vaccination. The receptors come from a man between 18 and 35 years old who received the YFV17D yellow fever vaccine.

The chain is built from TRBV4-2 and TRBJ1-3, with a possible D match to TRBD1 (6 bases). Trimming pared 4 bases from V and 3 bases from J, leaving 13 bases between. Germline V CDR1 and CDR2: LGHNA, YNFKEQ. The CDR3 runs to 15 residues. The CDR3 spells CASSPATGFGNTIYF. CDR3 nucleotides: TGTGCCAGCAGCCCTGCTACAGGGTTTGGAAACACCATATATTTT.

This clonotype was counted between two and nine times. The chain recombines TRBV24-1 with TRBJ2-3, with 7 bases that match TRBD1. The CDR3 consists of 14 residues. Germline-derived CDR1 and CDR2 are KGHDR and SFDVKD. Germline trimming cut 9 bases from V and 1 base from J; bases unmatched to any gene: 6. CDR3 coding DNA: TGTGCCACCGCCAACGGACAGGGCACAGATACGCAGTATTTT. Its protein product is CATANGQGTDTQYF.

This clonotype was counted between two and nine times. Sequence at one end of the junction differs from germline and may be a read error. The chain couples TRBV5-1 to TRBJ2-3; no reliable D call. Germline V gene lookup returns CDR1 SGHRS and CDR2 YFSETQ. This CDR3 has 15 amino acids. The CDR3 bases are TGCGCCAGCAGCTTGAGCGAAGGTAGCACACATACGCAGTATTTT. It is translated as CASSLSEGSTHTQYF.

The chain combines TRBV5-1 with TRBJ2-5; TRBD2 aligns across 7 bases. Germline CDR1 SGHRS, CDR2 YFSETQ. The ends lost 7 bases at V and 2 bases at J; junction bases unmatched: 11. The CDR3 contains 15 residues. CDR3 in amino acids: CASANPSGAQETQYF. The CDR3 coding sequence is TGCGCCAGCGCAAATCCCAGCGGGGCACAAGAGACCCAGTACTTC. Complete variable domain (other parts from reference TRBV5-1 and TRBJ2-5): KAGVTQTPRYLIKTRGQQVTLSCSPISGHRSVSWYQQTPGQGLQFLFEYFSETQRNKGNFPGRFSGRQFSNSRSEMNVSTLELGDSALYLCASANPSGAQETQYFGPGTRLLVL.

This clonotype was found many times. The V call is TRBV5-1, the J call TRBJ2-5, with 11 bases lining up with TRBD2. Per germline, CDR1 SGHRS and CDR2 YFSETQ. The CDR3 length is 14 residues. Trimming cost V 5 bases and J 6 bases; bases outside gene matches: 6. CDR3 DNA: TGCGCCAGCAGGACCGGACTAGCGGGCCAGACCCAGTACTTC. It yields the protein CASRTGLAGQTQYF.

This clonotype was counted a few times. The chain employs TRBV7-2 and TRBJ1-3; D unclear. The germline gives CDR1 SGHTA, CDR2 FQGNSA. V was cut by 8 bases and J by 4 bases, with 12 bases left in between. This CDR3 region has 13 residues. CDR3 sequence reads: CASARRAGNTIYF. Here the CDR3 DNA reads TGTGCCAGCGCCAGACGGGCCGGAAACACCATATATTTT.

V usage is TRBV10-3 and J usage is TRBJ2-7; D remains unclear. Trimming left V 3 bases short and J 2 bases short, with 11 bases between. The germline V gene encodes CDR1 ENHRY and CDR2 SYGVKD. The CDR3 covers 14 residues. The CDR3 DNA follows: TGTGCCATCAGTGATTCCATTGGTACCTACGAGCAGTACGTC. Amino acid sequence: CAISDSIGTYEQYV.

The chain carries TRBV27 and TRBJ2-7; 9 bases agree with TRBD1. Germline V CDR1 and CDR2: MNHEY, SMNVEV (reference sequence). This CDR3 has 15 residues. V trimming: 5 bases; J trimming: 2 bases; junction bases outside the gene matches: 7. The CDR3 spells CASSPARDRAYEQYF. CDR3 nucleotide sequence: TGTGCCAGCAGTCCAGCGCGGGACAGGGCCTACGAGCAGTACTTC.

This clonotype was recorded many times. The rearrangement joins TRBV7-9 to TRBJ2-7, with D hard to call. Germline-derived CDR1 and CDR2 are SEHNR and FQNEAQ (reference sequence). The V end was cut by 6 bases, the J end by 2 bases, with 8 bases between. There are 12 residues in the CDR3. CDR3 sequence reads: CASSFGTYEQYF. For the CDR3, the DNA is TGTGCCAGCAGTTTCGGTACCTACGAGCAGTACTTC.

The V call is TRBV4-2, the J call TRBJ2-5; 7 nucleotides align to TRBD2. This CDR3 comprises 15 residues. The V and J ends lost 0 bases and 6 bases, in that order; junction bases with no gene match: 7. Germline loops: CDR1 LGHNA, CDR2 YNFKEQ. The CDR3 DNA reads TGTGCCAGCAGCCAAGATGTGGGGGGGGAACAGACCCAGTACTTC. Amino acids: CASSQDVGGEQTQYF.

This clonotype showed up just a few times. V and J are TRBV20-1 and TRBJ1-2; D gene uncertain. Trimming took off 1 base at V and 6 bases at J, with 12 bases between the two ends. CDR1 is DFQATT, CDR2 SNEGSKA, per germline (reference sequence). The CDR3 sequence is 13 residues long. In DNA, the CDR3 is TGCAGTGCTAGAGTGATGGGGAAGGATGGCTACACCTTC. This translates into CSARVMGKDGYTF.

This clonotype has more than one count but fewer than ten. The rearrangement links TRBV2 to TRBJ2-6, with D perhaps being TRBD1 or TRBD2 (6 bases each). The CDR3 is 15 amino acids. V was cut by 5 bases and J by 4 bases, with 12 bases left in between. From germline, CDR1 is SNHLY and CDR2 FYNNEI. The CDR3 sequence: CASSPTGRGANVLTF. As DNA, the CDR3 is TGTGCCAGCAGTCCCACAGGGAGGGGGGCCAACGTCCTGACTTTC.

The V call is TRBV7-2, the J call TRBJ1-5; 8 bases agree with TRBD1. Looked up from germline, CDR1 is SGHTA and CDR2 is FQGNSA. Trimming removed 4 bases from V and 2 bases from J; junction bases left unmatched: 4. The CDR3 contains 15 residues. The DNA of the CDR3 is TGTGCCAGCAGCTACTTCAGGGGGCGCAATCAGCCCCAGCATTTT. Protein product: CASSYFRGRNQPQHF.

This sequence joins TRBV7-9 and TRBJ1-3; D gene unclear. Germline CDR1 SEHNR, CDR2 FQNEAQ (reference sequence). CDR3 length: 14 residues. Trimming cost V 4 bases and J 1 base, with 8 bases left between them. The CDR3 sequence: CASSSNLSGNTIYF. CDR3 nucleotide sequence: TGTGCCAGCAGCTCCAATCTATCTGGAAACACCATATATTTT.

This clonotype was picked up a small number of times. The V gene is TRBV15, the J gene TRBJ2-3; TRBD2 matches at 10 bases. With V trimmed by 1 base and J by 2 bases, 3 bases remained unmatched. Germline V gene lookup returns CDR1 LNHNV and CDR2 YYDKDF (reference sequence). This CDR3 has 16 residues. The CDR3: CATSRGTSGFTDTQYF. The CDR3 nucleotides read TGTGCCACCAGCAGAGGGACTAGCGGCTTCACAGATACGCAGTATTTT.

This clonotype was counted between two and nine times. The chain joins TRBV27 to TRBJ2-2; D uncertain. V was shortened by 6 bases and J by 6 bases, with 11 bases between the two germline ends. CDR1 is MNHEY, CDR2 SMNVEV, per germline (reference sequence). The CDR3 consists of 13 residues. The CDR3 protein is CASSPAYAGELFF. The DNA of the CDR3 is TGTGCCAGCAGCCCAGCGTACGCCGGGGAGCTGTTTTTT.

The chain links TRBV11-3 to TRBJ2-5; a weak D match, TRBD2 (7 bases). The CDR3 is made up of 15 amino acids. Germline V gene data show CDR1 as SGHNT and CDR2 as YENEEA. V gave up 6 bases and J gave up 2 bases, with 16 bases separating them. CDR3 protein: CASSPDGGAQETQYF. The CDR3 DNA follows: TGTGCCAGCAGTCCCGATGGGGGGGCGCAAGAGACCCAGTACTTC.

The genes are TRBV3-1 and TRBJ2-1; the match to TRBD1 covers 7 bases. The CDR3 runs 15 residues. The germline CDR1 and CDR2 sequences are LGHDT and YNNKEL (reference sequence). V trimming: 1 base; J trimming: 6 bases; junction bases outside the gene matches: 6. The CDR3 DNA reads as TGTGCCAGCAGCCAAGTACAGGGGTTGGGCAATGAGCAGTTCTTC. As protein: CASSQVQGLGNEQFF.

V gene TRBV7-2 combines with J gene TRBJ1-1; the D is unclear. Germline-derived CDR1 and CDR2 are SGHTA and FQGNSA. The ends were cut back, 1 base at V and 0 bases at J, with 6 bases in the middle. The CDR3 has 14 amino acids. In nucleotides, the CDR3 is TGTGCCAGCAGCTTAGTATGGCTGAACACTGAAGCTTTCTTT. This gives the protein CASSLVWLNTEAFF.

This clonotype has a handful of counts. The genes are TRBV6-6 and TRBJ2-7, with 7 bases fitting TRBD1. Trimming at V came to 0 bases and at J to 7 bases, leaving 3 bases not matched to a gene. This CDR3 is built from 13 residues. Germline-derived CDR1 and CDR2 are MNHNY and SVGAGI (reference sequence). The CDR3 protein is CASSYSTGQEQYF. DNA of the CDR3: TGTGCCAGCAGTTACTCGACAGGGCAGGAGCAGTACTTC.

For the CDR3, the DNA is TGTGCCAGCAGACGCGGGACTAGCGGGCAATCAGATACGCAGTATTTT. Its protein is CASRRGTSGQSDTQYF. J is TRBJ2-3 and V is TRBV6-2 or TRBV6-3; the match to TRBD2 covers 12 bases. Germline V gene sequence: CDR1 MNHEY, CDR2 SVGEGT. Unmatched junction bases numbered 8, after V lost 6 bases and J lost 4 bases. The CDR3 totals 16 residues.

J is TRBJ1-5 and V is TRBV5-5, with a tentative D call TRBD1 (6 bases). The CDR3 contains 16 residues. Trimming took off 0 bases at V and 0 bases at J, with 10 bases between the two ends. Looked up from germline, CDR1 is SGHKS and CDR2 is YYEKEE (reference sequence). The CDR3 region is CASSLGDTYSNQPQHF. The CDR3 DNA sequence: TGTGCCAGCAGCTTGGGGGACACGTATAGCAATCAGCCCCAGCATTTT.

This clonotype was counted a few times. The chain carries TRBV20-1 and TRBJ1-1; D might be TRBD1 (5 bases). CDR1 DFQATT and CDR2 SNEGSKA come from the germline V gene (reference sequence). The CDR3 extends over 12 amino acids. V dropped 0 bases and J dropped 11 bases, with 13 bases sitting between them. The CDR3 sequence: CSARDQSGDAFF. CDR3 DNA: TGCAGTGCTAGAGATCAGTCGGGGGATGCTTTCTTT.

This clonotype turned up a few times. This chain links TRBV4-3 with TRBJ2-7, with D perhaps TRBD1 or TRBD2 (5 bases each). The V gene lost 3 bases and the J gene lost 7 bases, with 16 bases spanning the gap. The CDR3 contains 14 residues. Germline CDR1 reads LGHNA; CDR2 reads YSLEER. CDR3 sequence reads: CASSHWDHQGEQYF. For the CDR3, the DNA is TGCGCCAGCAGCCATTGGGACCATCAAGGGGAGCAGTACTTC.

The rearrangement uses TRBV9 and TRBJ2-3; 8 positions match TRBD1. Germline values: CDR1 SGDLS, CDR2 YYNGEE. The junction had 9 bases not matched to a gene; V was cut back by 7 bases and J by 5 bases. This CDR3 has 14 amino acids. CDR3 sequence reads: CASAKGQGGDTQYF. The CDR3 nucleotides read TGTGCCAGCGCCAAAGGACAGGGAGGAGATACGCAGTATTTT.

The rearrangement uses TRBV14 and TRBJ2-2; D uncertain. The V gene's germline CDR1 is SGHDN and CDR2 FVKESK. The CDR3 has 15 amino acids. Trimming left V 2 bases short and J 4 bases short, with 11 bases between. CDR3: CASSQLHLGTGELFF. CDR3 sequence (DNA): TGTGCCAGCAGCCAACTACACTTGGGCACCGGGGAGCTGTTTTTT.

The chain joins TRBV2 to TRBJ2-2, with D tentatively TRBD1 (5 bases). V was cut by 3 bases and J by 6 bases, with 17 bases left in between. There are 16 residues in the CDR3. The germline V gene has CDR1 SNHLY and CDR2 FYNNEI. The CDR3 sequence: CASSDPARVGPGELFF. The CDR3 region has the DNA TGTGCCAGCAGTGATCCAGCCAGGGTTGGGCCCGGGGAGCTGTTTTTT.

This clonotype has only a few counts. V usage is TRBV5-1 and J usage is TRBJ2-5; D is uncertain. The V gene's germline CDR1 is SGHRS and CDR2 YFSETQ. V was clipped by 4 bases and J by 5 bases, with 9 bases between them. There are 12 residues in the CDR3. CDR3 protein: CASSDRTETQYF. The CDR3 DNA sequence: TGCGCCAGCAGCGACCGGACGGAGACCCAGTACTTC. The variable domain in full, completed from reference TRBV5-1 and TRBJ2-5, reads KAGVTQTPRYLIKTRGQQVTLSCSPISGHRSVSWYQQTPGQGLQFLFEYFSETQRNKGNFPGRFSGRQFSNSRSEMNVSTLELGDSALYLCASSDRTETQYFGPGTRLLVL.

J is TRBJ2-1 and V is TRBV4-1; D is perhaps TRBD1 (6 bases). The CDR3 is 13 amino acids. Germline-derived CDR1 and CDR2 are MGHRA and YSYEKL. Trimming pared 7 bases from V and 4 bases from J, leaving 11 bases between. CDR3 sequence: CASNPRGYNEQFF. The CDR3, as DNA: TGCGCCAGCAATCCTAGGGGGTACAATGAGCAGTTCTTC.

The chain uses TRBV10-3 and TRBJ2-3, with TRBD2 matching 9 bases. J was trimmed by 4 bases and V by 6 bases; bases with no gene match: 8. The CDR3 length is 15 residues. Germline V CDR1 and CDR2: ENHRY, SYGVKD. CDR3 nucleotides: TGTGCCATCAGACGCGGGGGGGCGTCCGCAGATACGCAGTATTTT. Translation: CAIRRGGASADTQYF.